This T cell receptor beta chain was recorded in a study of blood T cell repertoires in COVID-19. Study details: Spain, Italy and the United States supplied samples that represented acute and convalescent COVID-19. PBMCs, B-cell-depleted T cells, or T cells provided the cDNA or gDNA that made up the material.

Per the authors' pipeline: Estimation of nucleated cell counts relied on the amplification of reference gene primers. Clones were sequenced by immunoSEQ multiplex PCR, and TCRdb holds only the in-frame ones, with some missing. The D gene and trimming were derived from the DNA, and the V and J assignments and clone size from that table. This sample has 100,000 to 130,000 clones, with around four fifths found just once. The sample holds a few counts of this clone. The V gene end was trimmed by 0 bases and the J gene end by 6 bases; junction bases not matched to a gene: 7. This CDR3 contains 15 residues. The germline V gene has CDR1 SGHRS and CDR2 YFSETQ.

The receptor was derived from a man aged 65 to 85 with acute or convalescent COVID-19. Sequencing was carried out using peripheral blood. This sequence joins TRBV5-1 and TRBJ2-7, with 9 bases identical to TRBD1. The CDR3 sequence is CASSLEQGALGEQYF. CDR3 nucleotides: TGCGCCAGCAGCTTGGAACAGGGGGCATTAGGCGAGCAGTACTTC. Combining the CDR3 with reference TRBV5-1 and TRBJ2-7 gives the whole variable domain KAGVTQTPRYLIKTRGQQVTLSCSPISGHRSVSWYQQTPGQGLQFLFEYFSETQRNKGNFPGRFSGRQFSNSRSEMNVSTLELGDSALYLCASSLEQGALGEQYFGPGTRLTVT.